The 17 T cell receptor beta chains presented below share a single source sample, sequenced in a study of radiotherapy plus CTLA-4 blockade in lung cancer. Profiled with immunoSEQ multiplex PCR; TCRdb holds only in-frame clones, not every one. The profile shows 95,000 to 150,000 clones, 85% to 90% of them singletons. The sequencing used peripheral blood, collected from a patient treated with radiotherapy plus ipilimumab. Receptor source: a human donor with non-small cell lung cancer that progressed on radiotherapy plus ipilimumab.

CDR3 sequence reads: CASRKGEVINEAFF. The CDR3 DNA is TGCGCCAGCAGAAAGGGAGAGGTGATTAATGAAGCTTTCTTT. The chain has TRBV5-1 and TRBJ1-1; unclear D gene. The germline V and J ends were trimmed by 5 bases and 7 bases, with 18 bases remaining between them. Germline CDR1 reads SGHRS; CDR2 reads YFSETQ. This CDR3 comprises 14 residues.

This chain links TRBV5-1 with TRBJ2-1, with 9 positions matching TRBD1. The germline CDR1 and CDR2 sequences are SGHRS and YFSETQ. J was trimmed by 7 bases and V by 2 bases; bases with no gene match: 7. CDR3 length: 15 amino acids. DNA of the CDR3: TGCGCCAGCAGCTTTAGGGGACAGGGTCCAAATGAGCAGTTCTTC. It translates to CASSFRGQGPNEQFF.

This clone is a singleton in its sample. The chain has TRBV11-2 and TRBJ2-7, with 9 bases matching TRBD1. Germline CDR1 and CDR2: SGHAT and FQNNGV. This CDR3 has 13 amino acids. V lost 5 bases, J lost 5 bases, and 4 bases stayed unmatched. The CDR3 region is CASSTDRGDEQYF. In DNA, the CDR3 is TGTGCCAGCAGCACGGACAGGGGTGACGAGCAGTACTTC.

The J gene is TRBJ2-2, the V gene TRBV27; D is unclear. V lost 8 bases, J lost 6 bases, and 7 bases lay in between. The germline CDR1 and CDR2 sequences are MNHEY and SMNVEV (reference sequence). This CDR3 has 11 amino acids. The CDR3 loop is CASSTAGELFF. CDR3 sequence (DNA): TGTGCCAGCTCTACGGCCGGGGAGCTGTTTTTT.

The chain joins TRBV9 to TRBJ1-3, with D hard to call. Trimming took 1 base from V and 2 from J, leaving 19 bases between them. Per the germline V gene, CDR1 is SGDLS and CDR2 is YYNGEE. The CDR3 is 18 amino acids. CDR3 coding DNA: TGTGCCAGCAGCGTACTGATGGCCGGGCTATGGGCTGGAAACACCATATATTTT. It yields the protein CASSVLMAGLWAGNTIYF.

Only one count was recorded for this clone. The chain recombines TRBV5-1 with TRBJ2-1; D remains unclear. The CDR3 is 13 residues long. Trimming removed 4 bases at V and 2 bases at J, with 7 bases between. Germline V CDR1 and CDR2: SGHRS, YFSETQ. DNA for the CDR3: TGCGCCAGCAGCCTACCCCCCTACAATGAGCAGTTCTTC. It codes for CASSLPPYNEQFF.

V and J are TRBV6-5 and TRBJ2-7; TRBD2 matches at 7 bases. The length of the CDR3 is 13 residues. Trimming cost V 4 bases and J 4 bases; bases outside gene matches: 4. Germline V lookup: CDR1 MNHEY, CDR2 SVGAGI. The CDR3 bases are TGTGCCAGCAGTTCAACCGGGGGGTACGAGCAGTACTTC. It translates to CASSSTGGYEQYF.

The CDR3 bases are TGCGCCAGCAGCTTTCGACTAGCGGGAGCGCCCTTCACCTCCTACAATGAGCAGTTCTTC. It codes for CASSFRLAGAPFTSYNEQFF. V and J are TRBV5-1 and TRBJ2-1, with TRBD2 matching 12 bases. Germline V gene sequence: CDR1 SGHRS, CDR2 YFSETQ. Trimming at V came to 2 bases and at J to 0 bases, leaving 12 bases not matched to a gene. The CDR3 is 20 amino acids. Full variable domain (missing parts from reference TRBV5-1 and TRBJ2-1): KAGVTQTPRYLIKTRGQQVTLSCSPISGHRSVSWYQQTPGQGLQFLFEYFSETQRNKGNFPGRFSGRQFSNSRSEMNVSTLELGDSALYLCASSFRLAGAPFTSYNEQFFGPGTRLTVL.

The V call is TRBV9, the J call TRBJ2-3; TRBD2 agrees at 8 bases. V was clipped by 6 bases and J by 4 bases; unmatched bases: 10. The CDR3 consists of 15 residues. CDR1 SGDLS and CDR2 YYNGEE come from the germline V gene. CDR3 region: CASTREGGRPDTQYF. As DNA, the CDR3 is TGTGCCAGCACCCGAGAGGGCGGGAGGCCAGATACGCAGTATTTT.

The chain recombines TRBV5-1 with TRBJ2-7; D gene ambiguous. The CDR3 length is 12 residues. V gave up 4 bases and J gave up 4 bases, with 9 bases separating them. Looked up from germline, CDR1 is SGHRS and CDR2 is YFSETQ. This chain's CDR3 is CASSVPSYEQYF. CDR3 DNA sequence: TGCGCCAGCAGCGTACCAAGTTACGAGCAGTACTTC.

The chain links TRBV7-2 to TRBJ2-1; D not resolved. The CDR3 has 14 amino acids. The germline V gene has CDR1 SGHTA and CDR2 FQGNSA. Trimming left V 5 bases short and J 8 bases short, with 16 bases between. Here the CDR3 DNA reads TGTGCCAGCAGCCCTGCCGTAGATACGCATGAGCAGTTCTTC. It yields the protein CASSPAVDTHEQFF.

J is TRBJ2-7 and V is TRBV5-1; no definite D call. Per germline, CDR1 SGHRS and CDR2 YFSETQ. The CDR3 has 15 amino acids. The V and J ends lost 1 base and 0 bases respectively, with 11 bases between them. CDR3 in amino acids: CASSLNPGSSYEQYF. For the CDR3, the DNA is TGCGCCAGCAGCTTGAACCCAGGAAGCTCCTACGAGCAGTACTTC.

This CDR3 reads CASSVGLAGGGGETQYF. The DNA for the CDR3 is TGTGCCAGCAGCGTAGGACTAGCGGGAGGAGGAGGAGAGACCCAGTACTTC. The chain has TRBV9 and TRBJ2-5; 13 nucleotides match TRBD2. The CDR3 is 17 residues long. Trimming took 0 bases from V and 4 from J; bases not matched to a gene: 6. Germline-derived CDR1 and CDR2 are SGDLS and YYNGEE.

For the CDR3, the DNA is TGTGCCAGCAGTTGGTCTCAGGGACCTTATACTGAGCAGTTCTTC. Amino acids: CASSWSQGPYTEQFF. The chain has TRBV7-8 and TRBJ2-1; perhaps D is TRBD1 or TRBD2 (5 bases each). Deletions cut 6 bases from V and 9 bases from J, with 21 bases between. The CDR3 runs 15 residues. Germline lookup yields CDR1 SGHVS and CDR2 FQNEAQ.

There are a few counts of this clone. The chain has TRBV20-1 and TRBJ1-1, with D unclear. Trimming took 0 bases from V and 7 from J, leaving 6 bases between them. The V gene's germline CDR1 is DFQATT and CDR2 SNEGSKA (reference sequence). This CDR3 spans 11 amino acids. The CDR3 here is CSAREGIEAFF. The CDR3 nucleotides are TGCAGTGCTAGAGAGGGCATTGAAGCTTTCTTT.

This sequence joins TRBV6-4 and TRBJ2-5, with 8 bases lining up with TRBD2. The V gene end was trimmed by 6 bases and the J gene end by 5 bases; junction bases not matched to a gene: 23. Germline V gene data show CDR1 as MRHNA and CDR2 as SNTAGT. CDR3 length: 19 residues. In DNA form, the CDR3 reads TGTGCCAGCAGCCGCGAGGGCGAGCGGGAGATAGGGGAGGGTGAGACCCAGTACTTC. Translating gives CASSREGEREIGEGETQYF.

The V call is TRBV9, the J call TRBJ2-2; the match to TRBD2 covers 9 bases. The V and J ends lost 3 bases and 4 bases, in that order; junction bases with no gene match: 4. Per the germline V gene, CDR1 is SGDLS and CDR2 is YYNGEE. The CDR3 totals 15 residues. As DNA, the CDR3 is TGTGCCAGCAGCGGATCTAGCGGGGTCACCGGGGAGCTGTTTTTT. Residues: CASSGSSGVTGELFF.